This TCR beta chain was profiled in a study of cytomegalovirus exposure and HLA in healthy donors. Whole-study results and caveats: While the bulk of TCR sequences proved rare, some public TCRs turned up in many donors. Some TCR beta chains (roughly 150 of them) were listed as cytomegalovirus-associated.

About this clone itself: What it binds is unknown.

Assay: immunoSEQ multiplex PCR; the TCRdb copy retains only in-frame clones and omits some. The table includes approximately 88,000 clones, roughly 96% detected once. The CDR3 length is 17 residues. V shed 0 bases and J shed 5 bases, with 20 bases lying between them. CDR1 SGHRS and CDR2 YFSETQ come from the germline V gene. Sequencing was performed on PBMCs. The chain combines TRBV5-1 with TRBJ1-1; weak D call: TRBD1 (5 bases). The source of this sequence is a young woman in good health and CMV-seronegative. DNA for the CDR3: TGCGCCAGCAGCTTGGTCCCGGGGGAGGAGTGGGTTACTGAAGCTTTCTTT. Amino acid sequence: CASSLVPGEEWVTEAFF.